A selection of T cell receptor beta chains follows, all from one sample in a study of CD8 T cells in Susac syndrome. TCRdb re-derived calls from the immunoSEQ multiplex PCR reads in MiXCR, one entry per CDR3 protein. This sample has 120,000 to 150,000 distinct CDR3 sequences, with around 95% found just once. Sequenced input: CD4+ T cells from PBMCs. These receptors were collected from a human donor with Susac syndrome. Each CDR3 is given with its conserved first and last residue. Fields, in order: clone size, V gene, D gene, J gene, CDR3 DNA, CDR3 protein. D genes are given only for firm matches. The listing skips clone size in some rows; elsewhere it reads once, few, many or a size class.

>.|TRBV6-2/TRBV6-3|.|TRBJ2-5
TGTGCCACCTCCGAGGGACGGGGGACCCAGTACTTC
CATSEGRGTQYF
>.|TRBV7-2|.|TRBJ1-4
TGTGCCAGCAGCTTAGCTAGCGGGCGACTAGGTGAAAAACTGTTTTTT
CASSLASGRLGEKLFF
>.|TRBV4-1|.|TRBJ1-2
TGCGCCAGCAGCCAAGAGGCCTTGGGGGGTGGCTACACCTTC
CASSQEALGGGYTF
>.|TRBV3-1|.|TRBJ1-5
TGTGCCAGCAGCCAAGGACAGCGCAATCAGCCCCAGCATTTT
CASSQGQRNQPQHF
>once|TRBV12-3/TRBV12-4|.|TRBJ1-4
TGTGCCAGCAGTCCCCGAAACGATGAAAAACTGTTTTTT
CASSPRNDEKLFF
>.|TRBV15|TRBD1|TRBJ1-5
TGTGCCACCAGCCCGAGACAGGGCCCAGCTCAGCCCCAGCATTTT
CATSPRQGPAQPQHF
>.|TRBV20-1|.|TRBJ2-7
TGCAGTGCTAAGGCCGGGACTGACTACGAGCAGTACTTC
CSAKAGTDYEQYF
>.|TRBV12-3/TRBV12-4|.|TRBJ1-4
TGTGCCAGCAGTCCCCGGTGGGGGCTTAATGAAAAACTGTTTTTT
CASSPRWGLNEKLFF
>.|TRBV3-1|.|TRBJ1-2
TGTGCCAGCAGCCAACTTACAGGGTATTCTGGCTACACCTTC
CASSQLTGYSGYTF
>once|TRBV3-1|TRBD1|TRBJ1-5
TGTGCCAGCAGCCAAAGGGGACAGGGGCTCCGGCAGCCCCAGCATTTT
CASSQRGQGLRQPQHF
>.|TRBV5-6|TRBD2|TRBJ2-5
TGTGCCAGCAGGACTAGCGGGATGGGAGAGACCCAGTACTTC
CASRTSGMGETQYF
>.|TRBV20-1|TRBD1|TRBJ2-7
TGCAGTGCTCTCGAGCCGATTCACAGGGGCGACGAGCAGTACTTC
CSALEPIHRGDEQYF
>.|TRBV12-3/TRBV12-4|.|TRBJ1-2
TGTGCCAGCAGCTCTACAGGGAGTGGCTACACCTTC
CASSSTGSGYTF
>.|TRBV15|TRBD2|TRBJ2-1
TGTGCCACCAGCAGGGTCCGACTAGCGGGAAACAATGAGCAGTTCTTC
CATSRVRLAGNNEQFF
>.|TRBV4-1|.|TRBJ2-6
TGCGCCAGCAGACCGCCGGCTGGGGCCAACGTCCTGACTTTC
CASRPPAGANVLTF
>.|TRBV3-1|.|TRBJ2-7
TGTGCCAGCAGCCAGGAGAGGGAGCAGTACTTC
CASSQEREQYF
>.|TRBV12-3/TRBV12-4|TRBD2|TRBJ2-3
TGTGCCAGCAGGGGACTAGCGACAGATACGCAGTATTTT
CASRGLATDTQYF
>.|TRBV19|TRBD2|TRBJ2-1
TGTGCCAGTACCCAGAGGGCGGGAGGGACCTACAATGAGCAGTTCTTC
CASTQRAGGTYNEQFF
>.|TRBV20-1|.|TRBJ2-3
TGCAGTGCTAGCCCCGGGACCGGGCCTACAGATACGCAGTATTTT
CSASPGTGPTDTQYF
>.|TRBV29-1|.|TRBJ2-5
TGCAGCGGATCGTGGGAGACCCAGTACTTC
CSGSWETQYF
>.|TRBV20-1|.|TRBJ1-2
TGCAGTGCCGCGGAGGGCTACACCTTC
CSAAEGYTF
>once|TRBV29-1|TRBD1|TRBJ2-4
TGCAGCGTTGCCCCGCACGACAGGGCGGGCAAGAACATTCAGTACTTC
CSVAPHDRAGKNIQYF
>.|TRBV9|TRBD2|TRBJ2-1
TGTGCCAGCAGCGTAGAGGAGCGGGGGGGTGGCTCCTACAATGAGCAGTTCTTC
CASSVEERGGGSYNEQFF
>.|TRBV18|TRBD1|TRBJ2-5
TGTGCCAGCTCACCAAAGGTGGGACAGAACCCGCTGTATAACCAAGAGACCCAGTACTTC
CASSPKVGQNPLYNQETQYF
>.|TRBV9|.|TRBJ1-3
TGTGCCAGCAACAGGGATGCTGGAAACACCATATATTTT
CASNRDAGNTIYF
>.|TRBV28|.|TRBJ1-1
TGTGCCAGCCTCGACATAGGCATGAACACTGAAGCTTTCTTT
CASLDIGMNTEAFF
>.|TRBV25-1|.|TRBJ2-7
TGTGCCGGGAAATACGAGCAGTACTTC
CAGKYEQYF
>.|TRBV20-1|.|TRBJ2-4
TGCAGTGGCGCCCTGGGACAAGAAAACATTCAGTACTTC
CSGALGQENIQYF
>.|TRBV4-1|TRBD2|TRBJ2-2
TGCGCCAGCAGCCATCTAGCGGGAGGGGACACCGGGGAGCTGTTTTTT
CASSHLAGGDTGELFF
>.|TRBV20-1|TRBD1|TRBJ2-3
TGCAGTGCTAGGGGGACAGGGTCCACAGATACGCAGTATTTT
CSARGTGSTDTQYF
>.|TRBV12-3/TRBV12-4|.|TRBJ2-1
TGTGCCAGCAGTCCTAACCCGGGGGACTACAATGAGCAGTTCTTC
CASSPNPGDYNEQFF
>.|TRBV2|.|TRBJ2-3
TGTGCCAGCCAAGCGTTCACAGATACGCAGTATTTT
CASQAFTDTQYF
>.|TRBV9|.|TRBJ1-1
TGTGCCAGCAGCGTACTCGGTGAGACTGAAGCTTTCTTT
CASSVLGETEAFF
>.|TRBV7-9|.|TRBJ1-4
TGTGCCAGCAGCCCGGATGGCGGCGCGACGAAACTGTTTTTT
CASSPDGGATKLFF
>.|TRBV15|.|TRBJ1-1
TGTGCCACCAGCAGAGATATAAGCTCCACTGAAGCTTTCTTT
CATSRDISSTEAFF
>.|TRBV20-1|.|TRBJ2-5
TGCAGTGGTAGACAAGACGTTGAGACCCAGTACTTC
CSGRQDVETQYF
>.|TRBV12-5|TRBD1|TRBJ1-5
TGTGCTAGTGGCACTGAACTAGGGGGCCTGAATCAGCCCCAGCATTTT
CASGTELGGLNQPQHF
>once|TRBV9|.|TRBJ2-3
TGTGCCAGCAGCGTAGCTCGGCTCCTCACAGATACGCAGTATTTT
CASSVARLLTDTQYF
>once|TRBV28|TRBD2|TRBJ2-4
TGTGCCAGCAGTTCTAGACTAGCGGGAGGTTCCAAAAACATTCAGTACTTC
CASSSRLAGGSKNIQYF
>.|TRBV12-3/TRBV12-4|.|TRBJ1-3
TGTGCCAGCAGGGGTTTCCCAGGGTCTGGAAACACCATATATTTT
CASRGFPGSGNTIYF
>.|TRBV5-1|TRBD1|TRBJ2-7
TGCGCCAGCAGCTCAACAGGACAGGCCTACGAGCAGTACTTC
CASSSTGQAYEQYF
>.|TRBV4-1|.|TRBJ1-1
TGCGCCAGCAGCCAGAGGACAGCCGATGGCACTGAAGCTTTCTTT
CASSQRTADGTEAFF
>.|TRBV23-1|.|TRBJ1-5
TGCGCCAGCAGAAGACAGGAGGAGCCTGAAAATCAGCCCCAGCATTTT
CASRRQEEPENQPQHF
>.|TRBV5-1|TRBD1|TRBJ1-1
TGCGCCAGCAGCTCGGGACAGGGTGAAGCTTTCTTT
CASSSGQGEAFF
>.|TRBV7-9|TRBD1|TRBJ1-3
TGTGCCAGCAGCTCGGACAGGAACTCTGGAAACACCATATATTTT
CASSSDRNSGNTIYF
>.|TRBV29-1|.|TRBJ2-3
TGCAGCGTTGCGAGACGGCTTTCTACCGATACGCAGTATTTT
CSVARRLSTDTQYF
>once|TRBV7-9|TRBD1|TRBJ2-5
TGTGCCAGCAGCTTGGGACAGAACCAAGAGACCCAGTACTTC
CASSLGQNQETQYF
>.|TRBV7-2|.|TRBJ1-5
TGTGCCAGCAGCACACAGGGTGGCTATCAGCCCCAGCATTTT
CASSTQGGYQPQHF
>.|TRBV7-2|TRBD1|TRBJ1-6
TGTGCCAGCAGCGCGCCGGGGGGACAGCGACACTTT
CASSAPGGQRHF
>.|TRBV20-1|.|TRBJ2-7
TGCAGTGCTAGGGCGGGGCTGGGCGACGAGCAGTACTTC
CSARAGLGDEQYF
>.|TRBV4-1|TRBD1|TRBJ1-1
TGCGCCAGCAGCCAGACAGGGCAGAAGCACACTGAAGCTTTCTTT
CASSQTGQKHTEAFF
>.|TRBV4-1|.|TRBJ1-1
TGCGCCAGCAGCCTACCGACAGGTGAAGCGAACACTGAAGCTTTCTTT
CASSLPTGEANTEAFF
>.|TRBV6-5|TRBD1|TRBJ1-5
TGTGCCAGCAGTTACCCGGGACAGGGGGTTAGCAATCAGCCCCAGCATTTT
CASSYPGQGVSNQPQHF
>.|TRBV11-2|TRBD2|TRBJ2-1
TGTGCCACCAAATTGGTAGCGGGAATTTACAATGAGCAGTTCTTC
CATKLVAGIYNEQFF
>.|TRBV5-4|TRBD2|TRBJ2-3
TGTGCCAGCAGCCCCGGCGCGGCGGGAGGCTTCGCAGATACGCAGTATTTT
CASSPGAAGGFADTQYF